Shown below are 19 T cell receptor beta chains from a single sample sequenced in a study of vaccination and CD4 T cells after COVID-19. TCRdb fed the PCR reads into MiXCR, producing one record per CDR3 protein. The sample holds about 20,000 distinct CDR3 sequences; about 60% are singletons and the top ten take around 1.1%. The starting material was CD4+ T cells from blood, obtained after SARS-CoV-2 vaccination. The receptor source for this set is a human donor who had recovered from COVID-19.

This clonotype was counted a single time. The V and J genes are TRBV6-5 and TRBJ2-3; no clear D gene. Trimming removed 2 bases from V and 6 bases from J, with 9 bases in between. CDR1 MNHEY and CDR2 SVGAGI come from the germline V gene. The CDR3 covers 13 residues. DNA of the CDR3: TGTGCCAGCAGTTACCCAGCCTCTGATACGCAGTATTTT. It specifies CASSYPASDTQYF.

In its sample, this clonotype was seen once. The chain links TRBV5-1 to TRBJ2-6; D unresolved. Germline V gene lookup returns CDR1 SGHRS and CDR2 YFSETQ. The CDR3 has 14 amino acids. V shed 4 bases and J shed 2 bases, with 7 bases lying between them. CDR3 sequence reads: CASSAVTGANVLTF. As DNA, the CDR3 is TGCGCCAGCAGCGCAGTAACTGGGGCCAACGTCCTGACTTTC.

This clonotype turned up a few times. CDR3 amino acids: CSASSTSNEQFF. In DNA, the CDR3 is TGCAGTGCTAGCTCCACGAGTAATGAGCAGTTCTTC. This sequence joins TRBV20-1 and TRBJ2-1; D is undetermined. CDR3 length: 12 amino acids. Germline V gene sequence: CDR1 DFQATT, CDR2 SNEGSKA (reference sequence). V was shortened by 3 bases and J by 7 bases, with 10 bases between the two germline ends.

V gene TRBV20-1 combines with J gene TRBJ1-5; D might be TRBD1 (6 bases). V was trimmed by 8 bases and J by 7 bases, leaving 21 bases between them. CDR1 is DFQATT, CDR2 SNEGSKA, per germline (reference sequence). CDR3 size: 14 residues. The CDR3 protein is CSFQLVGGGQPQHF. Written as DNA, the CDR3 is TGCAGTTTTCAACTCGTAGGGGGGGGGCAGCCCCAGCATTTT.

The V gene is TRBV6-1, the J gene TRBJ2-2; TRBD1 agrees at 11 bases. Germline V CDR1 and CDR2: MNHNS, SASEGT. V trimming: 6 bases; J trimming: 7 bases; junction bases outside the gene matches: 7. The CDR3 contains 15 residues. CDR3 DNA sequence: TGTGCCAGCAGGTCCGGACAGGGGGCTGGCGGGGAGCTGTTTTTT. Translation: CASRSGQGAGGELFF.

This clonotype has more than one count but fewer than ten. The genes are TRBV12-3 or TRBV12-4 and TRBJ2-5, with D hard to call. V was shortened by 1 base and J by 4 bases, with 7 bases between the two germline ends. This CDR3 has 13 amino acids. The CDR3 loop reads CASSLEDRETQYF. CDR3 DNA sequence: TGTGCCAGCAGTTTAGAGGACCGAGAGACCCAGTACTTC.

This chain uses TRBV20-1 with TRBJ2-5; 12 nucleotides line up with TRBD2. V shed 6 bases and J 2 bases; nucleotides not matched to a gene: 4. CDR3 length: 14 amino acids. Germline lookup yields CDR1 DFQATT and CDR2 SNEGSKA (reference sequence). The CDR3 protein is CSAPLAGGQETQYF. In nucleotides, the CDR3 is TGCAGTGCACCTCTAGCGGGAGGGCAAGAGACCCAGTACTTC.

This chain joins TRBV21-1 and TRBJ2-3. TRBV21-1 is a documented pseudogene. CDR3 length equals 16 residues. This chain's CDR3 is CASSTRQITRTDTQYF. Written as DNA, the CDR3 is TGTGCCAGCAGCACCCGACAAATAACTCGCACAGATACGCAGTATTTT.

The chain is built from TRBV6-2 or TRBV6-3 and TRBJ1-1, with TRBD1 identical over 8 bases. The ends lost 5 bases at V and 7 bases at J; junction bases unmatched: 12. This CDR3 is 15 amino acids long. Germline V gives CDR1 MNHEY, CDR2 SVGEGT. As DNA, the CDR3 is TGTGCCAGCAGTGAGGGAGGGGCAGGGGGCTTTGAAGCTTTCTTT. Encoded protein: CASSEGGAGGFEAFF.

The chain's CDR3 is CASSFGTTGELFF. CDR3 nucleotides: TGTGCCAGCAGCTTCGGGACGACCGGGGAGCTGTTTTTT. V is TRBV7-6 and J is TRBJ2-2; perhaps D is TRBD1 or TRBD2 (5 bases each). Trimming took 3 bases from V and 5 from J, leaving 7 bases between them. Looked up from germline, CDR1 is SGHVS and CDR2 is FNYEAQ. This CDR3 spans 13 amino acids.

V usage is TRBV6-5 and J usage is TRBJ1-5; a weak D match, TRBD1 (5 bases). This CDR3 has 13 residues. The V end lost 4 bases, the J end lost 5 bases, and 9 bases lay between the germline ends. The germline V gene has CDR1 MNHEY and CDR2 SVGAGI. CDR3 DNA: TGTGCCAGCAGTTCTCGAGGGGATCAGCCCCAGCATTTT. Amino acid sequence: CASSSRGDQPQHF.

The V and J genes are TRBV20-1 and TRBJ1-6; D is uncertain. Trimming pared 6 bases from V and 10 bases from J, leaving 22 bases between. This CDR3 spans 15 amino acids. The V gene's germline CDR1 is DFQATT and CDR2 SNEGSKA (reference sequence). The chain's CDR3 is CSARTIVGLGSPLHF. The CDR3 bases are TGCAGTGCCCGAACAATTGTAGGGTTAGGGTCACCCCTCCACTTT.

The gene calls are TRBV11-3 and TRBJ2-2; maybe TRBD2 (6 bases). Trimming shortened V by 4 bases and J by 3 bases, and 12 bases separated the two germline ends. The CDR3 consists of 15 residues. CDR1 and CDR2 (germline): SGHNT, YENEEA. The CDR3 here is CASSSSSAYTGELFF. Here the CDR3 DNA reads TGTGCCAGCAGCTCGTCTAGCGCCTACACCGGGGAGCTGTTTTTT.

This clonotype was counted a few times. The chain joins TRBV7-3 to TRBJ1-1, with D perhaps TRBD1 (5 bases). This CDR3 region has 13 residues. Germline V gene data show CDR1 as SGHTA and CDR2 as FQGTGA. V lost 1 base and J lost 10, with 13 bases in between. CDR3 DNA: TGTGCCAGCAGCTTAAATGCGGGGGGTAGAGCTTTCTTT. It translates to CASSLNAGGRAFF.

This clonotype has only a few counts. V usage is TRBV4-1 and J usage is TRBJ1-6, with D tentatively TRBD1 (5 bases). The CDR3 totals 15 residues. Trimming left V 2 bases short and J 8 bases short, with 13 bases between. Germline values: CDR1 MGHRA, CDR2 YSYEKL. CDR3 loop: CASSQREAGDSPLHF. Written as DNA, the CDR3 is TGCGCCAGCAGCCAAAGGGAGGCGGGGGATTCACCCCTCCACTTT.

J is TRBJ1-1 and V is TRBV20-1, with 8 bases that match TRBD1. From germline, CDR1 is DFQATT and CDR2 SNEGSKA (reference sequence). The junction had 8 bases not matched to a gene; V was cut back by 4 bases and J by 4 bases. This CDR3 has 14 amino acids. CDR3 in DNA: TGCAGTGCTACCCCGACGACAGGGGCCACTGAAGCTTTCTTT. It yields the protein CSATPTTGATEAFF.

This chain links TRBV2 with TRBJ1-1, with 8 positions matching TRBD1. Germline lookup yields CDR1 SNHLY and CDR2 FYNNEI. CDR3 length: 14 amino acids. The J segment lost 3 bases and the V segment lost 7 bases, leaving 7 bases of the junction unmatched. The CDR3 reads CASIRDRRDTEAFF. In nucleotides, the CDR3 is TGTGCCAGCATAAGGGACAGGCGGGACACTGAAGCTTTCTTT.

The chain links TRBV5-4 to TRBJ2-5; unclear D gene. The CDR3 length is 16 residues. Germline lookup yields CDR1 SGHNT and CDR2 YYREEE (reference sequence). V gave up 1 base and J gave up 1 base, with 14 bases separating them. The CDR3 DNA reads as TGTGCCAGCAGCTTGAGGCCGCTACAGCCCCAAGAGACCCAGTACTTC. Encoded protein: CASSLRPLQPQETQYF.

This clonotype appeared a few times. CDR3 coding DNA: TGTGCCAGCCATTATCCGGGACTAGCGGGACCTAGCTCCTACAATGAGCAGTTCTTC. Translating gives CASHYPGLAGPSSYNEQFF. The V gene is TRBV7-3, the J gene TRBJ2-1, with TRBD2 matching 13 bases. In germline, CDR1 is SGHTA, CDR2 FQGTGA. Trimming at V came to 8 bases and at J to 0 bases, leaving 13 bases not matched to a gene. The CDR3 runs to 19 residues.